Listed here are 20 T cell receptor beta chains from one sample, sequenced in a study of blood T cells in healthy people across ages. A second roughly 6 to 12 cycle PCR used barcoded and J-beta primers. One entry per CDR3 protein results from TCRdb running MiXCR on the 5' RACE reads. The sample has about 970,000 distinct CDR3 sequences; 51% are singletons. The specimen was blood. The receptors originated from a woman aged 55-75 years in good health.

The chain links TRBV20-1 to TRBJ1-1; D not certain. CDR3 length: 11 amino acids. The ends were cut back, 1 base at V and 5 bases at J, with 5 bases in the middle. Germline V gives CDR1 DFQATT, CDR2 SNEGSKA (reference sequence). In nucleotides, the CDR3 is TGCAGTGCTAGAGTGAGGACTGAAGCTTTCTTT. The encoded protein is CSARVRTEAFF.

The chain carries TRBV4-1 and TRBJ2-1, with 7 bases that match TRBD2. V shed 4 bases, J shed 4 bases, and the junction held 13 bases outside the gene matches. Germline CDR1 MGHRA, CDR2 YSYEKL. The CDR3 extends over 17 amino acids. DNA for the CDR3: TGCGCCAGCAGCCCCCCCTCCGGGGCTAGCGGTTACAATGAGCAGTTCTTC. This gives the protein CASSPPSGASGYNEQFF.

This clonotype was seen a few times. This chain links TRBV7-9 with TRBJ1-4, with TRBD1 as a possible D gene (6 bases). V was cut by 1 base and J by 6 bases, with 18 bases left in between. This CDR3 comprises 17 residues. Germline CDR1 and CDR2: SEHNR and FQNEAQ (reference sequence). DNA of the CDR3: TGTGCCAGCAGCTTAGACCCCCGGACAGTTGGGGATGAAAAACTGTTTTTT. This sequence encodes CASSLDPRTVGDEKLFF. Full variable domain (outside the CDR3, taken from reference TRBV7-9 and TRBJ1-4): DTGVSQNPRHKITKRGQNVTFRCDPISEHNRLYWYRQTLGQGPEFLTYFQNEAQLEKSRLLSDRFSAERPKGSFSTLEIQRTEQGDSAMYLCASSLDPRTVGDEKLFFGSGTQLSVL.

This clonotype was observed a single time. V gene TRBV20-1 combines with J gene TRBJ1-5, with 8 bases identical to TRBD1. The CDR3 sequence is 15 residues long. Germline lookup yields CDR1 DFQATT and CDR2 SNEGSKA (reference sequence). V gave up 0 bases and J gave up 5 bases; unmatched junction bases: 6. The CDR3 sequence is CSARETGAVDQPQHF. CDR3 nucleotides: TGCAGTGCTAGAGAGACAGGGGCAGTGGATCAGCCCCAGCATTTT.

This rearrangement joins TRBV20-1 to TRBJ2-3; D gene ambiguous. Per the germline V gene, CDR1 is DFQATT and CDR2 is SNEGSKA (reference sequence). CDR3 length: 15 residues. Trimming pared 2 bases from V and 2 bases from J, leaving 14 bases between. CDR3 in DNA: TGCAGTGCTAGAAGGATCCTAGGTATCACAGATACGCAGTATTTT. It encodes CSARRILGITDTQYF.

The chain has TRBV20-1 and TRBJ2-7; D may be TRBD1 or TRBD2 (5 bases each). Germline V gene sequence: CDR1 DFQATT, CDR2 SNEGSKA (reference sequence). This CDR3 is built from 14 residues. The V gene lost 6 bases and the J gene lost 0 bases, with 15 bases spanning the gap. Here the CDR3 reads CSAAPRDGSYEQYF. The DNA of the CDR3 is TGCAGTGCCGCCCCCCGGGACGGCTCCTACGAGCAGTACTTC.

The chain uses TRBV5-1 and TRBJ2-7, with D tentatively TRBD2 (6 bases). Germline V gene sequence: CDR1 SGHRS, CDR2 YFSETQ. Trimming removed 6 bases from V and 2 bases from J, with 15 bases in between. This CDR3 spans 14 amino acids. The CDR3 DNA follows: TGCGCCAGCACCTCCTTTAGCGGACCCTACGAGCAGTACTTC. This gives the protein CASTSFSGPYEQYF.

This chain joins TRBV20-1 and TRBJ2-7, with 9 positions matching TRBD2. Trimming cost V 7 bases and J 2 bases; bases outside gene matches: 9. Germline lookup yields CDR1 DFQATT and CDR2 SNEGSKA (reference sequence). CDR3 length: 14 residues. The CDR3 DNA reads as TGCAGTGGGGAAGCGGGAGGTCGGCCCTACGAGCAGTACTTC. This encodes CSGEAGGRPYEQYF.

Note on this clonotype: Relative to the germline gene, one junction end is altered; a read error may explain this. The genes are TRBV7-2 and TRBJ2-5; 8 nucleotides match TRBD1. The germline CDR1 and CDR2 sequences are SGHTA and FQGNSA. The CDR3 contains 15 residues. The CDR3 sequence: CVSNLNRGDQETQYF. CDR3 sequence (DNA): TGTGTCAGCAACCTCAACAGGGGGGACCAAGAGACCCAGTACTTC.

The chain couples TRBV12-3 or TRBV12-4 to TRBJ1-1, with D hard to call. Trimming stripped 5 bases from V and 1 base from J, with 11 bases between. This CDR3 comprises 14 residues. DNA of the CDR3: TGTGCCAGCAGTAAATTTGGAAGGAACACTGAAGCTTTCTTT. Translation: CASSKFGRNTEAFF.

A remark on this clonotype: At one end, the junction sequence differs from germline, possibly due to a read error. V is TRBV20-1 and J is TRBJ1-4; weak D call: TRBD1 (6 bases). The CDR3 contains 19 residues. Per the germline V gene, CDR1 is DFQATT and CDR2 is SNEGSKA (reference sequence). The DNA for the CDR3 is TGCAGTGCTAGAGATTCGGGGACAAAGCTAACGGCAACTAGTGAAAAACTGTTTTTT. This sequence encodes CSARDSGTKLTATSEKLFF.

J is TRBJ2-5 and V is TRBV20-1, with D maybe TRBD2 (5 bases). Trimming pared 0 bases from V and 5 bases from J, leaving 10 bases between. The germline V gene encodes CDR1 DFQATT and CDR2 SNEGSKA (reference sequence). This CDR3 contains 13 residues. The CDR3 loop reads CSARDVGSETQYF. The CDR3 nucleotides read TGCAGTGCTAGAGATGTAGGGAGCGAGACCCAGTACTTC.

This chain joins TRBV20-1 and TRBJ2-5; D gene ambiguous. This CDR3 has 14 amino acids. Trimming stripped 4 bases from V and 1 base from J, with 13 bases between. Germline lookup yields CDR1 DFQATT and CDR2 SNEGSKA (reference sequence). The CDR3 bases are TGCAGTGCTAATGGGGAAGGCGGCCAAGAGACCCAGTACTTC. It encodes CSANGEGGQETQYF.

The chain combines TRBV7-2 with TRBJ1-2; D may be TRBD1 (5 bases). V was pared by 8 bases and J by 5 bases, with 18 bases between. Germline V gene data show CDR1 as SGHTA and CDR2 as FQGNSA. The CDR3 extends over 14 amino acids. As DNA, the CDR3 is TGTGCCAGCCGCCGGGAGGGACTTGAGTATGGCTACACCTTC. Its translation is CASRREGLEYGYTF.

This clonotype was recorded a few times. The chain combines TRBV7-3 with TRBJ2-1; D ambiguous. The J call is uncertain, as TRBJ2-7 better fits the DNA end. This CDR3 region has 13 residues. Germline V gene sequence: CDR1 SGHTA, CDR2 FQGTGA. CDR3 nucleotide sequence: TGTGCCAGCAGCTTAAATTCCTACAATGAGCAGTACTTC. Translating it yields CASSLNSYNEQYF.

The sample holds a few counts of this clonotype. Here the CDR3 DNA reads TGTGCCAGCAGCGGTATTGAATCGACGCAGTATTTT. Translation: CASSGIESTQYF. The chain joins TRBV2 to TRBJ2-3; D is uncertain. Germline loops: CDR1 SNHLY, CDR2 FYNNEI. The V and J ends lost 6 bases and 9 bases respectively, with 13 bases between them. There are 12 residues in the CDR3.

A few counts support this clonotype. The DNA for the CDR3 is TGCGCCAGCTCGAATGGGAGGCAGGGCAATGAGCAGTTCTTC. As protein: CASSNGRQGNEQFF. This sequence joins TRBV10-1 and TRBJ2-1; the D gene is possibly TRBD2 (6 bases). This CDR3 is 14 amino acids long. V lost 8 bases to trimming and J lost 6 bases, with 17 bases between them. The V gene's germline CDR1 is WNHNN and CDR2 SYGVQD (reference sequence).

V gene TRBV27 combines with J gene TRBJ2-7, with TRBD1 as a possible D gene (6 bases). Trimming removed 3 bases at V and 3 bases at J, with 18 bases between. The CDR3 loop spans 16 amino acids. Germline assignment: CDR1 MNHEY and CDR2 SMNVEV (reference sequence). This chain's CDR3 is CASSFSLGTRIYEQYF. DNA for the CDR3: TGTGCCAGCAGTTTTAGTCTCGGGACACGCATCTACGAGCAGTACTTC.

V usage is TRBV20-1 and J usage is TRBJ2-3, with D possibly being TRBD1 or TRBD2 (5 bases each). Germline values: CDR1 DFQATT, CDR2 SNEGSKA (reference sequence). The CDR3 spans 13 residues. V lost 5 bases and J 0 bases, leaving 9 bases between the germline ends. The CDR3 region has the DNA TGCAGTGCTTTGGGACGAAGCACAGATACGCAGTATTTT. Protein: CSALGRSTDTQYF.

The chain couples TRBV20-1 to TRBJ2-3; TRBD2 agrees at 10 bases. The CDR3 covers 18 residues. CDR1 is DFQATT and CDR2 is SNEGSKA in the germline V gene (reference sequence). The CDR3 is CSAWGRQREGIRRDTQYF. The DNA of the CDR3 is TGCAGCGCTTGGGGAAGGCAGCGGGAGGGGATCCGCCGGGATACGCAGTATTTT.